This T cell receptor (beta chain) was sequenced for a study of OX40 agonist ivuxolimab in advanced cancers. Across the study: Patients received ivuxolimab, an intravenous treatment, every 2 weeks at 0.01 to 10 mg/kg. Age averaged roughly 60 years (range about 20 to 80), and roughly 82% were male.

Here immunoSEQ multiplex PCR was the method, and the copy in TCRdb shows in-frame clones only, minus some. The sample yields about 96,000 clones, around 90% seen once. The germline gives CDR1 SGHRS, CDR2 YFSETQ. Losses at the gene ends were 3 bases for V and 3 bases for J; bases not matched to a gene: 4. There are 15 residues in the CDR3. Blood samples were obtained at baseline, cycle 4 day 1, and cycle 7 day 1. This chain links TRBV5-1 with TRBJ2-2, with 8 bases aligning to TRBD2. This receptor was obtained from an adult with an advanced solid tumor such as melanoma, head and neck, liver or kidney cancer. The material sequenced was CD4+ or CD8+ T cells sorted from blood, taken in a trial of the OX40 agonist ivuxolimab. CDR3 sequence: CASSSVAGYTGELFF. CDR3 nucleotide sequence: TGCGCCAGCAGCTCCGTAGCGGGATACACCGGGGAGCTGTTTTTT.